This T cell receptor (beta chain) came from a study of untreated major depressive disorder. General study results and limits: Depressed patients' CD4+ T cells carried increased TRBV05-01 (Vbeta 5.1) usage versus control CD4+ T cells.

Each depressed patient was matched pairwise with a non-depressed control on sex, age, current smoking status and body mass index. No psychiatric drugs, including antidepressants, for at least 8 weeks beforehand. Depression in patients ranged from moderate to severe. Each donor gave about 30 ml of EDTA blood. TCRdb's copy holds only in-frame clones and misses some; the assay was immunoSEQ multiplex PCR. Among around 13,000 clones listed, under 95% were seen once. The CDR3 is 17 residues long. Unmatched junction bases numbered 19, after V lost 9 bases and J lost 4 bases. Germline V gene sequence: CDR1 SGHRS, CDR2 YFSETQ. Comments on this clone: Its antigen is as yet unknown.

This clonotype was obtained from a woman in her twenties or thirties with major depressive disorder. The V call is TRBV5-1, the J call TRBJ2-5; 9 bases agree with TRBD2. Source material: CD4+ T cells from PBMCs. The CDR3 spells CATSAGGMPGVRETQYF. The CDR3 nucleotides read TGCGCCACTTCGGCGGGAGGGATGCCAGGGGTGAGAGAGACCCAGTACTTC.